This T cell receptor (beta chain) was captured in a study of technical replicates of blood from several donors. The table came from immunoSEQ multiplex PCR; TCRdb's copy has only in-frame clones and leaves some out. The repertoire includes tens of thousands of clones, about 98% of them detected once, and around 0.15% sits in the top ten. CDR1 is MGHRA and CDR2 is YSYEKL in the germline V gene. This CDR3 has 16 residues. The J segment lost 9 bases and the V segment lost 1 base, leaving 7 bases of the junction unmatched. The sequence was obtained from a human donor in good health. Specimen: T cells isolated from PBMCs. The chain joins TRBV4-1 to TRBJ2-1; TRBD1 matches at 12 bases. CDR3 protein: CASSQGHGTGGTEQFF. Written as DNA, the CDR3 is TGCGCCAGCAGCCAAGGACACGGGACAGGGGGCACTGAGCAGTTCTTC.